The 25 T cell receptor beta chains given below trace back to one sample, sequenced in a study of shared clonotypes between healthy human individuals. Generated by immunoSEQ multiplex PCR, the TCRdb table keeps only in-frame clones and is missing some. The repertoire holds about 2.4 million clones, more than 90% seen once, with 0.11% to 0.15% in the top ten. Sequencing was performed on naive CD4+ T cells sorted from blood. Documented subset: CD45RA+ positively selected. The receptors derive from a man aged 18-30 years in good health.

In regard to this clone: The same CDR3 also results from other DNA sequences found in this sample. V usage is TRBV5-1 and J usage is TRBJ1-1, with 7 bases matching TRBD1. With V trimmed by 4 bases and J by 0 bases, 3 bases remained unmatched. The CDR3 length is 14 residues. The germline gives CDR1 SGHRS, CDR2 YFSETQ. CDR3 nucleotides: TGCGCCAGCAGCCTCACAGGGGTGAACACTGAAGCTTTCTTT. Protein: CASSLTGVNTEAFF.

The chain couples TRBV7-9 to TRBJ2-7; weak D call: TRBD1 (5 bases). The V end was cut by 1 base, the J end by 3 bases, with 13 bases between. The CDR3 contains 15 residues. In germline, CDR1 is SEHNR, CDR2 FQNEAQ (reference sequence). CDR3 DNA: TGTGCCAGCAGCTTAGTGGGCAGGGAACACTACGAGCAGTACTTC. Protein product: CASSLVGREHYEQYF.

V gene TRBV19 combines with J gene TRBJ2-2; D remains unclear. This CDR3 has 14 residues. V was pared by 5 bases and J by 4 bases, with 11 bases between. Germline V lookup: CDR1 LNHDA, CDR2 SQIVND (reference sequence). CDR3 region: CASSAQLGTGELFF. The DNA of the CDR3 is TGTGCCAGTAGTGCACAGCTGGGCACCGGGGAGCTGTTTTTT.

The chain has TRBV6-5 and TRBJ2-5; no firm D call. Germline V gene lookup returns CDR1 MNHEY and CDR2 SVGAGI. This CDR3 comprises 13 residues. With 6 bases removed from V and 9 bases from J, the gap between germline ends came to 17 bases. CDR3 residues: CASSLGRPAAQYF. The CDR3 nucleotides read TGTGCCAGCAGCCTCGGACGGCCCGCGGCCCAGTACTTC.

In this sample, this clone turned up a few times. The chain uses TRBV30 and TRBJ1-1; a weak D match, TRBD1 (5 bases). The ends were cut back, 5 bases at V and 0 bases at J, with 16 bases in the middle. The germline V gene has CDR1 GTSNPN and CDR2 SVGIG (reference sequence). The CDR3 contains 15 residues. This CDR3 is CAWGIRRTLNTEAFF. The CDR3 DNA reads TGTGCCTGGGGGATCAGAAGGACACTGAACACTGAAGCTTTCTTT.

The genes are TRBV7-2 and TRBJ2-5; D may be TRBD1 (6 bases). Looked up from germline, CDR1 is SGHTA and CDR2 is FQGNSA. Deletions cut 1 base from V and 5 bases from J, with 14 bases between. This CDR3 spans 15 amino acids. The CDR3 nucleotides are TGTGCCAGCAGCTTAGAAGGGGGTGATAGGGAGACCCAGTACTTC. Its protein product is CASSLEGGDRETQYF.

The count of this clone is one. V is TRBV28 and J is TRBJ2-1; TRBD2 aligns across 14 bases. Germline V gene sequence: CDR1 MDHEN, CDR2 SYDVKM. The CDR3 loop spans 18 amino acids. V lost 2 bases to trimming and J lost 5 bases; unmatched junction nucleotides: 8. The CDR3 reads CASSLTYGLAGGNNEQFF. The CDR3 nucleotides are TGTGCCAGCAGTTTAACTTATGGACTAGCGGGGGGAAACAATGAGCAGTTCTTC.

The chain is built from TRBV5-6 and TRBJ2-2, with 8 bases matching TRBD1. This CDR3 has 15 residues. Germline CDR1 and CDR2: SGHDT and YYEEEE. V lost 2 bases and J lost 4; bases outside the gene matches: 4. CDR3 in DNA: TGTGCCAGCAGCTTACAGGGGGTGGTCACCGGGGAGCTGTTTTTT. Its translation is CASSLQGVVTGELFF.

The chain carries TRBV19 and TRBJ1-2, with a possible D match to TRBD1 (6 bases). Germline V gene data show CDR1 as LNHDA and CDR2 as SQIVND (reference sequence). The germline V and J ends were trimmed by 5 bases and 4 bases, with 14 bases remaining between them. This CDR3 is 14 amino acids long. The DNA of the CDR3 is TGTGCCAGTAGTTCAAGGACAGAGGGCTATGGCTACACCTTC. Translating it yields CASSSRTEGYGYTF.

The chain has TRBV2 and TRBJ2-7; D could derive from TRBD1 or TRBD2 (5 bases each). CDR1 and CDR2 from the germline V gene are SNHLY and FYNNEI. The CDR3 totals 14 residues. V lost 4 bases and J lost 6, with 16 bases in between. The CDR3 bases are TGTGCCAGCAGTGTTACGGGGACCATGAGCGAGCAGTACTTC. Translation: CASSVTGTMSEQYF.

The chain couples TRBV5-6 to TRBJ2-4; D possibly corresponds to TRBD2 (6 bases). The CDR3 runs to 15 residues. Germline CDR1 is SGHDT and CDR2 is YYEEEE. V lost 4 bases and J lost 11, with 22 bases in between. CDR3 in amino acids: CASSRAGQAAIVQYF. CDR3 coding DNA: TGTGCCAGCAGCCGTGCGGGGCAGGCCGCCATCGTTCAGTACTTC.

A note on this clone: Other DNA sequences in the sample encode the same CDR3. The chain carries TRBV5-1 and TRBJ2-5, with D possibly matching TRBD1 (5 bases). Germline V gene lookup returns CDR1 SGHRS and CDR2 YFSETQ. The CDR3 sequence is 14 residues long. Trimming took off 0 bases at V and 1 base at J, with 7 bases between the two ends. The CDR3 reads CASSLADSQETQYF. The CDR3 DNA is TGCGCCAGCAGCTTGGCAGACAGCCAAGAGACCCAGTACTTC.

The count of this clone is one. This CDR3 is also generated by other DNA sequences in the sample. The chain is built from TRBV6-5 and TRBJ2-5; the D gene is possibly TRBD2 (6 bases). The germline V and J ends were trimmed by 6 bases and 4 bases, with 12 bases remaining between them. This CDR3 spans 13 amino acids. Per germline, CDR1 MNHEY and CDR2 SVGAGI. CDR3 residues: CASSRGSGETQYF. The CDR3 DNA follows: TGTGCCAGCAGCCGGGGGTCGGGAGAGACCCAGTACTTC.

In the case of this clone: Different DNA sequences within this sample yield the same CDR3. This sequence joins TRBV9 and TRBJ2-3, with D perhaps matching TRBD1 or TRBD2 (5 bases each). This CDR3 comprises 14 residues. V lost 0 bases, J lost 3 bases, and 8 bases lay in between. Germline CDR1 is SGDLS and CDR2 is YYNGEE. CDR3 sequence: CASSVGGLTDTQYF. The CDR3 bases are TGTGCCAGCAGCGTAGGGGGGTTGACAGATACGCAGTATTTT.

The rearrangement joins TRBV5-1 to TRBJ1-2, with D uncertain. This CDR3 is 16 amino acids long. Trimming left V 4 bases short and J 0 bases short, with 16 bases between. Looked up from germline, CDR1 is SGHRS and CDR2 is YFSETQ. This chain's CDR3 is CASSPGQGSSNYGYTF. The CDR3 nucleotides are TGCGCCAGCAGCCCAGGTCAAGGGAGTTCTAACTATGGCTACACCTTC.

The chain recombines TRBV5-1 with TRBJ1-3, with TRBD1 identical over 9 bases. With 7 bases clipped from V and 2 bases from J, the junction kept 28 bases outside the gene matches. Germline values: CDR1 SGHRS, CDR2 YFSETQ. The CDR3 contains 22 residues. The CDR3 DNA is TGCGCCAGCCCCGCCAGCAGCTTGGACCCGGGACAGGGTTTGGCCACTGGAAACACCATATATTTT. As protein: CASPASSLDPGQGLATGNTIYF.

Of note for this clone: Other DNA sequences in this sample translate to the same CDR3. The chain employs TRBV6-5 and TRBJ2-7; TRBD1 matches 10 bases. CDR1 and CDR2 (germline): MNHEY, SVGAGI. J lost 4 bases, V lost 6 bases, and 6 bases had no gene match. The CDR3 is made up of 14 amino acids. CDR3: CASSRGQGVYEQYF. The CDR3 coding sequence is TGTGCCAGCAGCCGCGGACAGGGGGTGTACGAGCAGTACTTC.

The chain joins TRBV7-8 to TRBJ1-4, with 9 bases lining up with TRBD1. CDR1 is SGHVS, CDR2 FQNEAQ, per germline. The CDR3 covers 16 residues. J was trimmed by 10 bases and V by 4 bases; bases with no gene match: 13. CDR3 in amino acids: CASSYLPSGQGLKLFF. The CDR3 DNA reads TGTGCCAGCAGCTACCTACCGAGCGGACAGGGGCTAAAACTGTTTTTT.

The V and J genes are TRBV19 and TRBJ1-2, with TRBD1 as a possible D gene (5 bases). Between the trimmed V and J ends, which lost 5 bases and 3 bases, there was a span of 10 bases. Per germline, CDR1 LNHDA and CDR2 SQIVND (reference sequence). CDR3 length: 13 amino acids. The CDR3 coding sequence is TGTGCCAGTAGTGAGGACACGTACTATGGCTACACCTTC. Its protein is CASSEDTYYGYTF.

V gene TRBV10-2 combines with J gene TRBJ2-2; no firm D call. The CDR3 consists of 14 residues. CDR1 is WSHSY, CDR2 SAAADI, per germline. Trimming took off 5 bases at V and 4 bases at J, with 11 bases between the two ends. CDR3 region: CASSNSWATGELFF. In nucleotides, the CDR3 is TGCGCCAGCAGTAACAGTTGGGCCACCGGGGAGCTGTTTTTT.

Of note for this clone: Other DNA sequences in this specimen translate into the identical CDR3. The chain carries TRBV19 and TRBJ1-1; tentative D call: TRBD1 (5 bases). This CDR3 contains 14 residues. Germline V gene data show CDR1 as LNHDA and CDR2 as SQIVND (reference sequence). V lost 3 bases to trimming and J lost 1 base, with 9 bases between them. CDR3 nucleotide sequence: TGTGCCAGTAGTATTTGGGGCTCGAACACTGAAGCTTTCTTT. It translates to CASSIWGSNTEAFF.

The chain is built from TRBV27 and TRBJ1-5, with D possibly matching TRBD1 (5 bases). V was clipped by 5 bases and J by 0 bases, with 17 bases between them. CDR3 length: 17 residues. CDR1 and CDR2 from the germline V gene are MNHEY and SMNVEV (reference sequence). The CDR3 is CASSPRGGAYSNQPQHF. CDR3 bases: TGTGCCAGCAGTCCCCGGGGGGGAGCTTATAGCAATCAGCCCCAGCATTTT.

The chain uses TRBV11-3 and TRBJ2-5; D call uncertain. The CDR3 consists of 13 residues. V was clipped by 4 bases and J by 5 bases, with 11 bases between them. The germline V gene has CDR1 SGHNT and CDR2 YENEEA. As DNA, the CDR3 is TGTGCCAGCAGCTCCTCCGAGGTGGAGACCCAGTACTTC. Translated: CASSSSEVETQYF. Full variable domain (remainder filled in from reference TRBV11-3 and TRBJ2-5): EAGVVQSPRYKIIEKKQPVAFWCNPISGHNTLYWYLQNLGQGPELLIRYENEEAVDDSQLPKDRFSAERLKGVDSTLKIQPAELGDSAVYLCASSSSEVETQYFGPGTRLLVL.

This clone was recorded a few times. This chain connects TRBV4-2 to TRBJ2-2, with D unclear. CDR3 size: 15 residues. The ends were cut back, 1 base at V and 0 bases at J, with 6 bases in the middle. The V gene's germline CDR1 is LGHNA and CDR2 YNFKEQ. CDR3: CASSQGVANTGELFF. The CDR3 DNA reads TGTGCCAGCAGCCAAGGTGTCGCGAACACCGGGGAGCTGTTTTTT.

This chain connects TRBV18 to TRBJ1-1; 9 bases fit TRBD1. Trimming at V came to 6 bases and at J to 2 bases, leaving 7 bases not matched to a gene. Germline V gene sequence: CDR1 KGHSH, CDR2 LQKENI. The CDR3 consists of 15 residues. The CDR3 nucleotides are TGTGCCAGCTCTCACAGGGGGCTGAGTAACACTGAAGCTTTCTTT. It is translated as CASSHRGLSNTEAFF.